This T cell receptor beta chain is from a study of response to subunit inactivated influenza vaccine. Whole-study findings and limits: The authors proposed limited new T cell recruitment per seasonal influenza vaccination.

TCRdb re-analysed the RT-PCR reads in MiXCR, keeping a single row per CDR3 protein. In the table there are hundreds of thousands of distinct CDR3 sequences, approximately 14% of which are singletons. V gave up 3 bases and J gave up 0 bases, with 9 bases separating them. From germline, CDR1 is MNHEY and CDR2 SVGAGI. This CDR3 comprises 16 residues. Worth noting for this clonotype: Its antigen is not known.

The sequenced sample was PBMCs from blood, obtained 14 to 15 days before vaccination. The receptor was derived from a man aged 45 to 65 who received an inactivated influenza vaccine. The chain carries TRBV6-5 and TRBJ2-6; the D gene is possibly TRBD2 (5 bases). The CDR3 here is CASSYRELSGANVLTF. The CDR3, as DNA: TGTGCCAGCAGTTATAGGGAGCTCTCTGGGGCCAACGTCCTGACTTTC.